This TCR beta chain was sequenced in a study of OX40 agonist ivuxolimab in advanced cancers. At the level of the study: As their treatment, patients were administered ivuxolimab, an agonistic anti-OX40 (CD134) antibody. Recorded diagnoses for dose-escalation patients were hepatocellular carcinoma, melanoma, renal cell or head and neck cancer.

Method: immunoSEQ multiplex PCR; TCRdb's copy keeps in-frame clones and lacks some. This table has some 98,000 clones, approximately 93% appearing once. V was clipped by 1 base and J by 3 bases, with 12 bases between them. In germline, CDR1 is LGHNA, CDR2 YSLEER. CDR3 length: 15 amino acids. The sequence was obtained from an adult with an advanced solid tumor such as melanoma, head and neck, liver or kidney cancer. This material consisted of CD4+ or CD8+ T cells sorted from blood, taken in a trial of the OX40 agonist ivuxolimab. The chain couples TRBV4-3 to TRBJ1-1; no definite D call. CDR3 in DNA: TGCGCCAGCAGCCAAGGGGCCGCCGTTGACACTGAAGCTTTCTTT. It is translated as CASSQGAAVDTEAFF.